The 28 T cell receptor beta chains below come from one sample, sequenced in a study of cytomegalovirus exposure and HLA in healthy donors. Both 60 Vbeta primers and 13 Jbeta primers went into the PCR. TCRdb's table, derived via immunoSEQ multiplex PCR, lists solely in-frame clones and lacks some. The sample records some 130,000 clones, 80% to 85% being singletons. The sequenced sample was PBMCs. The receptors originated from a male donor in good health and CMV-seropositive.

The chain has TRBV2 and TRBJ1-3; D gene unclear. CDR1 and CDR2 (germline): SNHLY, FYNNEI. The V end lost 2 bases, the J end lost 6 bases, and 5 bases lay between the germline ends. This CDR3 spans 12 amino acids. For the CDR3, the DNA is TGTGCCAGCAGTGAAACTAAAAACACCATATATTTT. Encoded protein: CASSETKNTIYF.

The chain couples TRBV7-3 to TRBJ2-1, with TRBD1 identical over 7 bases. The V gene end was trimmed by 5 bases and the J gene end by 7 bases; junction bases not matched to a gene: 5. CDR3 size: 13 residues. Germline loops: CDR1 SGHTA, CDR2 FQGTGA. The CDR3 protein is CASSLGQENEQFF. Here the CDR3 DNA reads TGTGCCAGCAGCCTCGGACAGGAGAATGAGCAGTTCTTC.

The chain joins TRBV19 to TRBJ2-3, with a weak D call TRBD1 (6 bases). Germline lookup yields CDR1 LNHDA and CDR2 SQIVND (reference sequence). CDR3 length equals 16 residues. Trimming stripped 0 bases from V and 7 bases from J, with 17 bases between. In DNA, the CDR3 is TGTGCCAGTAGTATAGATACGGCAGGGGCGCGGAATACGCAGTATTTT. This gives the protein CASSIDTAGARNTQYF.

This clone was observed once. The V gene is TRBV7-3, the J gene TRBJ2-1, with 7 positions matching TRBD1. CDR3 length: 14 residues. Losses at the gene ends were 5 bases for V and 2 bases for J; bases not matched to a gene: 3. The germline V gene encodes CDR1 SGHTA and CDR2 FQGTGA. Written as DNA, the CDR3 is TGTGCCAGCAGCCGAGGGGGCCCCTACAATGAGCAGTTCTTC. This codes for CASSRGGPYNEQFF.

The chain carries TRBV7-8 and TRBJ1-2; D is possibly TRBD1 (5 bases). Germline V gene data show CDR1 as SGHVS and CDR2 as FQNEAQ. V lost 1 base and J lost 0, with 9 bases in between. The CDR3 loop spans 15 amino acids. In nucleotides, the CDR3 is TGTGCCAGCAGCTTAGAGGGGTTAGCTAACTATGGCTACACCTTC. Translating it yields CASSLEGLANYGYTF.

The genes are TRBV14 and TRBJ1-2; no clear D gene. CDR1 is SGHDN and CDR2 is FVKESK in the germline V gene. V was shortened by 7 bases and J by 4 bases, with 22 bases between the two germline ends. The CDR3 consists of 16 residues. The CDR3 DNA follows: TGTGCCAGCACGTCACCCCTAGAGTCAACTGGCTATGGCTACACCTTC. Amino acid sequence: CASTSPLESTGYGYTF.

This clone was seen a handful of times. CDR3 sequence reads: CASSPLWTSGGADTQYF. DNA for the CDR3: TGCGCCAGCAGCCCCCTCTGGACTAGCGGGGGGGCAGATACGCAGTATTTT. The rearrangement links TRBV4-1 to TRBJ2-3, with 15 bases lining up with TRBD2. V was clipped by 4 bases and J by 4 bases; unmatched bases: 6. The germline V gene has CDR1 MGHRA and CDR2 YSYEKL. The CDR3 extends over 17 amino acids.

The gene calls are TRBV6-5 and TRBJ1-1; possibly TRBD1 for D (5 bases). In germline, CDR1 is MNHEY, CDR2 SVGAGI. The length of the CDR3 is 15 residues. V shed 0 bases and J shed 5 bases, with 13 bases lying between them. The CDR3 loop reads CASSYSGRVRTEAFF. The CDR3 nucleotides read TGTGCCAGCAGTTACTCGGGCAGGGTGAGGACTGAAGCTTTCTTT.

J is TRBJ2-3 and V is TRBV19; 7 bases line up with TRBD2. The J segment lost 0 bases and the V segment lost 0 bases, leaving 9 bases of the junction unmatched. This CDR3 has 18 amino acids. The V gene's germline CDR1 is LNHDA and CDR2 SQIVND (reference sequence). The CDR3 is CASSIDLLSGVSTDTQYF. CDR3 in DNA: TGTGCCAGTAGTATAGATCTTCTCAGCGGGGTAAGCACAGATACGCAGTATTTT.

This clone was observed a few times. The V call is TRBV11-2, the J call TRBJ2-5; D unresolved. Germline V CDR1 and CDR2: SGHAT, FQNNGV. V shed 0 bases and J shed 4 bases, with 12 bases lying between them. There are 15 residues in the CDR3. The CDR3 reads CASSLDLYLRETQYF. In DNA form, the CDR3 reads TGTGCCAGCAGCTTAGATCTCTATTTGAGAGAGACCCAGTACTTC.

This clone was seen more than once but under ten times. CDR3 loop: CASSLGSGGYNEQFF. CDR3 coding DNA: TGCGCCAGCAGCTTGGGTAGCGGGGGGTACAATGAGCAGTTCTTC. This chain links TRBV5-1 with TRBJ2-1, with 10 bases fitting TRBD2. Germline V gives CDR1 SGHRS, CDR2 YFSETQ. V lost 0 bases and J lost 4; bases outside the gene matches: 1. CDR3 length equals 15 residues.

The chain employs TRBV5-5 and TRBJ1-6; D remains unclear. Between the trimmed V and J ends, which lost 3 bases and 9 bases, there was a span of 13 bases. There are 14 residues in the CDR3. Per the germline V gene, CDR1 is SGHKS and CDR2 is YYEKEE (reference sequence). Here the CDR3 DNA reads TGTGCCAGCAGCTACGATCCTATCGGTTCACCCCTCCACTTT. Amino acid sequence: CASSYDPIGSPLHF.

The V call is TRBV18, the J call TRBJ1-5; no clear D gene. V shed 1 base and J shed 2 bases, with 3 bases lying between them. CDR3 length equals 13 residues. Per germline, CDR1 KGHSH and CDR2 LQKENI. The CDR3 DNA is TGTGCCAGCTCACCACAGCGCAATCAGCCCCAGCATTTT. This codes for CASSPQRNQPQHF.

The genes are TRBV14 and TRBJ1-1; TRBD1 is a possible D gene (5 bases). Germline CDR1 SGHDN, CDR2 FVKESK. This CDR3 has 20 amino acids. V was cut by 0 bases and J by 0 bases, with 23 bases left in between. CDR3 bases: TGTGCCAGCAGCCAAGATGGGTGGTGGGGGGATCGTGGAGTGAACACTGAAGCTTTCTTT. This sequence encodes CASSQDGWWGDRGVNTEAFF.

This rearrangement joins TRBV28 to TRBJ1-5; 7 bases line up with TRBD1. The V gene end was trimmed by 4 bases and the J gene end by 4 bases; junction bases not matched to a gene: 10. This CDR3 is 16 amino acids long. The germline CDR1 and CDR2 sequences are MDHEN and SYDVKM. CDR3 nucleotide sequence: TGTGCCAGCAGTTACAGTCTAAGGGGGCGGAATCAGCCCCAGCATTTT. It translates to CASSYSLRGRNQPQHF.

This rearrangement joins TRBV5-1 to TRBJ2-3; maybe TRBD2 (6 bases). Trimming took 3 bases from V and 2 from J, leaving 16 bases between them. This CDR3 comprises 16 residues. Germline V gives CDR1 SGHRS, CDR2 YFSETQ. CDR3 DNA sequence: TGCGCCAGCAGCTGGACGCGGGGCGGGGACACAGATACGCAGTATTTT. Protein: CASSWTRGGDTDTQYF.

The chain has TRBV6-4 and TRBJ2-3; 9 bases are a match to TRBD1. Per the germline V gene, CDR1 is MRHNA and CDR2 is SNTAGT. The length of the CDR3 is 16 residues. After removal of 0 bases from V and 8 bases from J, the junction contained 9 bases not matched to a gene. In DNA, the CDR3 is TGTGCCAGCAGTGACTCGGCGACAGGGGGTCATGTTACGCAGTATTTT. It translates to CASSDSATGGHVTQYF.

The genes are TRBV5-1 and TRBJ2-3; 8 bases line up with TRBD2. Trimming cost V 4 bases and J 1 base; bases outside gene matches: 14. Germline-derived CDR1 and CDR2 are SGHRS and YFSETQ. This CDR3 has 18 amino acids. The CDR3 coding sequence is TGCGCCAGCAGCCGGATGACGGGGGGGCCGACCGGCACAGATACGCAGTATTTT. Amino acid sequence: CASSRMTGGPTGTDTQYF.

V usage is TRBV28 and J usage is TRBJ2-7; D is ambiguous. The CDR3 has 13 amino acids. Germline V lookup: CDR1 MDHEN, CDR2 SYDVKM. V lost 8 bases, J lost 3 bases, and 14 bases lay in between. CDR3 DNA sequence: TGTGCCAGCGTTAATCCGGGTCTCTACGAGCAGTACTTC. This translates into CASVNPGLYEQYF. Combining the CDR3 with reference TRBV28 and TRBJ2-7 gives the whole variable domain DVKVTQSSRYLVKRTGEKVFLECVQDMDHENMFWYRQDPGLGLRLIYFSYDVKMKEKGDIPEGYSVSREKKERFSLILESASTNQTSMYLCASVNPGLYEQYFGPGTRLTVT.

V is TRBV27 and J is TRBJ2-1; 10 bases are shared with TRBD2. Germline CDR1 is MNHEY and CDR2 is SMNVEV (reference sequence). V shed 2 bases, J shed 4 bases, and the junction held 5 bases outside the gene matches. The CDR3 is 16 amino acids. For the CDR3, the DNA is TGTGCCAGCAGTTTAGGGGCTAGCGGGAGATACAATGAGCAGTTCTTC. Translation: CASSLGASGRYNEQFF.

The V gene is TRBV30, the J gene TRBJ1-2; D possibly corresponds to TRBD1 (6 bases). V lost 2 bases, J lost 4 bases, and 14 bases lay in between. The CDR3 consists of 14 residues. The germline CDR1 and CDR2 sequences are GTSNPN and SVGIG (reference sequence). The CDR3 reads CAWSWDTIGYGYTF. The CDR3 nucleotides read TGTGCCTGGAGTTGGGACACGATCGGCTATGGCTACACCTTC.

The V gene is TRBV4-3, the J gene TRBJ2-3; TRBD2 aligns across 8 bases. This CDR3 is built from 16 residues. V lost 3 bases to trimming and J lost 3 bases; unmatched junction nucleotides: 8. CDR1 is LGHNA, CDR2 YSLEER, per germline. The DNA for the CDR3 is TGCGCCAGCAGCCAGTGGACGACTAGCGCTACAGATACGCAGTATTTT. This gives the protein CASSQWTTSATDTQYF.

This sequence joins TRBV18 and TRBJ2-7, with TRBD1 matching 7 bases. CDR1 and CDR2 from the germline V gene are KGHSH and LQKENI. This CDR3 spans 15 amino acids. J gave up 1 base and V 3 bases, and 6 bases lay outside the gene matches. The CDR3 protein is CASSPRTGASYEQYF. DNA of the CDR3: TGTGCCAGCTCACCTCGGACAGGCGCATCCTACGAGCAGTACTTC.

The chain carries TRBV29-1 and TRBJ2-3; weak D call: TRBD1 (6 bases). The CDR3 extends over 15 amino acids. From germline, CDR1 is SQVTM and CDR2 ANQGSEA. The V and J ends lost 4 bases and 0 bases respectively, with 14 bases between them. The CDR3 DNA sequence: TGCAGCGTTGGGGGGACAACCTCTAGCACAGATACGCAGTATTTT. As protein: CSVGGTTSSTDTQYF.

This clone was detected only a few times. This rearrangement joins TRBV2 to TRBJ2-1, with D maybe TRBD2 (6 bases). V was cut by 4 bases and J by 5 bases, with 24 bases left in between. Looked up from germline, CDR1 is SNHLY and CDR2 is FYNNEI. The CDR3 loop spans 18 amino acids. CDR3 sequence reads: CASSVRKDGGVFDNEQFF. CDR3 nucleotide sequence: TGTGCCAGCAGTGTTAGAAAAGATGGCGGGGTTTTCGACAATGAGCAGTTCTTC.

This chain connects TRBV5-6 to TRBJ2-7; a possible D gene is TRBD1 (6 bases). V was shortened by 3 bases and J by 4 bases, with 8 bases between the two germline ends. CDR3 length: 12 residues. Looked up from germline, CDR1 is SGHDT and CDR2 is YYEEEE. The CDR3 reads CASSSTGYEQYF. DNA of the CDR3: TGTGCCAGCAGCTCTACAGGGTACGAGCAGTACTTC.

The CDR3 spells CASSFVGTGHYEQYF. CDR3 DNA: TGTGCCAGCAGCTTTGTCGGGACAGGGCACTACGAGCAGTACTTC. This sequence joins TRBV28 and TRBJ2-7; TRBD1 matches at 9 bases. V trimming: 6 bases; J trimming: 3 bases; junction bases outside the gene matches: 9. The CDR3 covers 15 residues. Germline V gene sequence: CDR1 MDHEN, CDR2 SYDVKM.

The chain combines TRBV4-1 with TRBJ2-5; maybe TRBD2 (5 bases). The CDR3 sequence is 18 residues long. Germline values: CDR1 MGHRA, CDR2 YSYEKL. The ends were cut back, 0 bases at V and 2 bases at J, with 19 bases in the middle. Here the CDR3 reads CASSQDGIAALKQETQYF. Written as DNA, the CDR3 is TGCGCCAGCAGCCAAGACGGGATAGCAGCACTGAAGCAAGAGACCCAGTACTTC.